Listed below are T cell receptor beta chains from one sample, sequenced in a study of T cells after yellow fever vaccination. MiXCR was run by TCRdb on the 5' RACE reads, yielding one entry per CDR3 protein. The sample has about 400,000 distinct CDR3 sequences, about 6% seen once. The sample was PBMCs, taken 5 days after the yellow fever booster vaccination. These receptors came from a man aged 25 to 45 who received the YFV17D yellow fever vaccine. The CDR3 runs from the conserved cysteine through the conserved F or W. The D gene is left open where the match is weak. The size of a clone is reported for some rows only, either as once, few or many, or as a class for expanded clones.

D gene: TRBD2
J gene: TRBJ2-3
clone size: NA
V gene: TRBV5-1
CDR3 protein: CASSFAGEADTQYF
CDR3 DNA: TGCGCCAGCAGCTTCGCGGGAGAAGCAGATACGCAGTATTTT

D gene: NA
J gene: TRBJ2-3
clone size: NA
V gene: TRBV20-1
CDR3 protein: CSATPGSDTDTQYF
CDR3 DNA: TGCAGTGCTACCCCGGGAAGCGACACAGATACGCAGTATTTT

D gene: NA
J gene: TRBJ2-3
clone size: many
V gene: TRBV5-1
CDR3 protein: CASSLWRGTDTQYF
CDR3 DNA: TGCGCCAGCAGCTTATGGAGGGGCACAGATACGCAGTATTTT

D gene: TRBD2
J gene: TRBJ2-1
clone size: many
V gene: TRBV20-1
CDR3 protein: CSARDGREEFF
CDR3 DNA: TGCAGTGCTAGAGATGGGAGGGAGGAGTTCTTC

D gene: NA
J gene: TRBJ2-4
clone size: few
V gene: TRBV20-1
CDR3 protein: CSAREWGKNIQYF
CDR3 DNA: TGCAGTGCTAGAGAGTGGGGAAAAAACATTCAGTACTTC

D gene: NA
J gene: TRBJ1-4
clone size: NA
V gene: TRBV28
CDR3 protein: CASGRRVNEKLFF
CDR3 DNA: TGTGCCAGCGGGCGCAGGGTTAATGAAAAACTGTTTTTT

D gene: NA
J gene: TRBJ2-5
clone size: NA
V gene: TRBV28
CDR3 protein: CASSDDSYEGQYF
CDR3 DNA: TGTGCCAGCAGTGACGACTCGTACGAGGGCCAGTACTTC

D gene: TRBD1
J gene: TRBJ2-7
clone size: few
V gene: TRBV5-1
CDR3 protein: CASSLSGQDSSYEQYF
CDR3 DNA: TGCGCCAGCAGCTTGTCGGGACAGGATTCCTCCTACGAGCAGTACTTC

D gene: NA
J gene: TRBJ2-2
clone size: NA
V gene: TRBV30
CDR3 protein: CAWSRLGTGELFF
CDR3 DNA: TGTGCCTGGAGCCGCTTGGGGACCGGGGAGCTGTTTTTT

D gene: TRBD1
J gene: TRBJ1-6
clone size: few
V gene: TRBV20-1
CDR3 protein: CSARSTGAYNSPLHF
CDR3 DNA: TGCAGTGCTAGATCAACAGGGGCGTATAATTCACCCCTCCACTTT

D gene: NA
J gene: TRBJ2-5
clone size: many
V gene: TRBV7-2
CDR3 protein: CASSFPGFGTQYF
CDR3 DNA: TGTGCCAGCAGCTTTCCCGGGTTTGGGACCCAGTACTTC

D gene: TRBD1
J gene: TRBJ2-7
clone size: NA
V gene: TRBV7-2
CDR3 protein: CASSPDRGPYEQYF
CDR3 DNA: TGTGCCAGCAGCCCTGACAGGGGGCCTTACGAGCAGTACTTC

D gene: NA
J gene: TRBJ2-2
clone size: few
V gene: TRBV5-6
CDR3 protein: CASTPFRDPNTGELFF
CDR3 DNA: TGTGCCAGCACCCCTTTCCGGGACCCGAACACCGGGGAGCTGTTTTTT

D gene: TRBD2
J gene: TRBJ2-3
clone size: many
V gene: TRBV27
CDR3 protein: CASSHGTSGASTDTQYF
CDR3 DNA: TGTGCCAGCAGTCACGGGACTAGCGGGGCAAGCACAGATACGCAGTATTTT

D gene: TRBD1
J gene: TRBJ2-2
clone size: many
V gene: TRBV5-1
CDR3 protein: CASSLWAGTGGPTGELFF
CDR3 DNA: TGCGCCAGCAGCTTGTGGGCCGGGACAGGGGGCCCTACCGGGGAGCTGTTTTTT

D gene: TRBD1
J gene: TRBJ1-2
clone size: NA
V gene: TRBV18
CDR3 protein: CASSPTGVLSGYTF
CDR3 DNA: TGTGCCAGCTCACCCACAGGGGTCCTAAGTGGCTACACCTTC

D gene: TRBD1
J gene: TRBJ2-7
clone size: few
V gene: TRBV6-5
CDR3 protein: CASSYSGTGEGEQYF
CDR3 DNA: TGTGCCAGCAGTTACTCCGGGACAGGGGAAGGGGAGCAGTACTTC

D gene: TRBD1
J gene: TRBJ2-7
clone size: few
V gene: TRBV28
CDR3 protein: CASSPGQGISSYEQYF
CDR3 DNA: TGTGCCAGCAGTCCAGGACAGGGAATAAGCTCCTACGAGCAGTACTTC

D gene: TRBD2
J gene: TRBJ2-1
clone size: few
V gene: TRBV7-2
CDR3 protein: CASSPFLAGGPDEQFF
CDR3 DNA: TGTGCCAGCAGCCCTTTTTTAGCGGGAGGGCCCGATGAGCAGTTCTTC

D gene: TRBD1
J gene: TRBJ1-4
clone size: many
V gene: TRBV4-2
CDR3 protein: CASSQTGTGEEKLFF
CDR3 DNA: TGTGCCAGCAGCCAAACCGGGACAGGGGAGGAAAAACTGTTTTTT

D gene: TRBD2
J gene: TRBJ2-1
clone size: NA
V gene: TRBV6-2/TRBV6-3
CDR3 protein: CASSRIAGAYNEQFF
CDR3 DNA: TGTGCCAGCAGTAGAATAGCGGGAGCTTATAATGAGCAGTTCTTC

D gene: TRBD2
J gene: TRBJ2-1
clone size: NA
V gene: TRBV7-8
CDR3 protein: CASSLLAGVQMYEQFF
CDR3 DNA: TGTGCCAGCAGCTTACTGGCGGGAGTTCAGATGTATGAGCAGTTCTTC

D gene: NA
J gene: TRBJ1-5
clone size: many
V gene: TRBV7-2
CDR3 protein: CASSLVYGEGPQHF
CDR3 DNA: TGTGCCAGCAGCTTAGTATACGGGGAAGGGCCCCAGCATTTT

D gene: NA
J gene: TRBJ2-3
clone size: few
V gene: TRBV27
CDR3 protein: CASSPAVTDTQYF
CDR3 DNA: TGTGCCAGCAGTCCGGCAGTAACAGATACGCAGTATTTT

D gene: TRBD2
J gene: TRBJ2-7
clone size: many
V gene: TRBV7-9
CDR3 protein: CASSRPSGGPYEQYF
CDR3 DNA: TGTGCCAGCAGCCGTCCTAGCGGGGGTCCCTACGAGCAGTACTTC

D gene: NA
J gene: TRBJ2-2
clone size: NA
V gene: TRBV29-1
CDR3 protein: CSVGLSSAGELFF
CDR3 DNA: TGCAGCGTTGGCCTTAGTTCCGCCGGGGAGCTGTTTTTT

D gene: TRBD1
J gene: TRBJ2-2
clone size: many
V gene: TRBV7-2
CDR3 protein: CASSSTGTGFIGELFF
CDR3 DNA: TGTGCCAGCAGCTCGACCGGGACAGGGTTCATCGGGGAGCTGTTTTTT

D gene: NA
J gene: TRBJ2-1
clone size: NA
V gene: TRBV5-1
CDR3 protein: CASSGGQRIDPEQFF
CDR3 DNA: TGCGCCAGCAGCGGGGGACAAAGAATAGACCCTGAGCAGTTCTTC

D gene: NA
J gene: TRBJ2-5
clone size: many
V gene: TRBV5-5
CDR3 protein: CASSWSWLGETQYF
CDR3 DNA: TGTGCCAGCAGCTGGTCCTGGTTGGGAGAGACCCAGTACTTC